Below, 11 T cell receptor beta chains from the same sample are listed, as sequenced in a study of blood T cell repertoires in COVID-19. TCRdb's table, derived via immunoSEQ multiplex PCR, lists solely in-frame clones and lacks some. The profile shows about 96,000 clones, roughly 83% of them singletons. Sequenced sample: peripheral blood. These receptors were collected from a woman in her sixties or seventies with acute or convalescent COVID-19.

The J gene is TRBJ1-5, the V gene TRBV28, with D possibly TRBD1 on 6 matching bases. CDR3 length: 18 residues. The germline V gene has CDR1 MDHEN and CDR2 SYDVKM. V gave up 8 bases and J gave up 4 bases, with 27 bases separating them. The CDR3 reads CASWLRGGAGSKNQPQHF. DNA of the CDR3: TGTGCCAGCTGGTTAAGGGGGGGCGCGGGATCCAAAAATCAGCCCCAGCATTTT.

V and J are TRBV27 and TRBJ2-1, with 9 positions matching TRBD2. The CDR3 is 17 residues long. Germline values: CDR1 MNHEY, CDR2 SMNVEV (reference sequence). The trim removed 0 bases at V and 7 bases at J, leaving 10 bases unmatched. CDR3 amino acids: CASSLSKSLAGLNEQFF. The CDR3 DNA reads TGTGCCAGCAGTTTATCGAAATCTCTAGCGGGGTTGAATGAGCAGTTCTTC.

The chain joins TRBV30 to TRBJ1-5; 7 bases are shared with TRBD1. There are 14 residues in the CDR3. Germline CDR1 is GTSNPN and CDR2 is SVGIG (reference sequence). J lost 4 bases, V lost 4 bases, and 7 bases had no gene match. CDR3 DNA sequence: TGTGCCTGGAACCACCGGACAGGAAATCAGCCCCAGCATTTT. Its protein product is CAWNHRTGNQPQHF.

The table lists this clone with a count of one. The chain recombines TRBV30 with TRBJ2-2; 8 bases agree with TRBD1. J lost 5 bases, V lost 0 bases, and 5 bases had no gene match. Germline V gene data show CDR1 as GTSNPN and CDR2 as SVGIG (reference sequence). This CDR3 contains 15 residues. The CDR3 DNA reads TGTGCCTGGAGTGTAAGGACAGGGCTGACCGGGGAGCTGTTTTTT. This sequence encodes CAWSVRTGLTGELFF.

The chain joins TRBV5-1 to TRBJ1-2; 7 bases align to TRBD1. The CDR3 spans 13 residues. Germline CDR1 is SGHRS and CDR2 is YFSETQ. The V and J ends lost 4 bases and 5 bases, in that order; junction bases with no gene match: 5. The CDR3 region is CASSEGQRYGYTF. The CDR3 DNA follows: TGCGCCAGCAGCGAGGGACAGCGTTATGGCTACACCTTC.

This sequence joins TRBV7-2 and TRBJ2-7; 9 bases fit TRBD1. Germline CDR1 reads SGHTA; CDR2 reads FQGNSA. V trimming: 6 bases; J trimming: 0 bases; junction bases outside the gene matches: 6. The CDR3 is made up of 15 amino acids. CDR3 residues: CASSLDRGPSYEQYF. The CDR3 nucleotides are TGTGCCAGCAGTTTGGACAGGGGTCCCTCCTACGAGCAGTACTTC.

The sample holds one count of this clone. The CDR3 protein is CASSLTGTTGNTIYF. The CDR3 DNA reads TGTGCCAGCAGCTTAACCGGGACAACCGGAAACACCATATATTTT. The V and J genes are TRBV7-2 and TRBJ1-3; tentatively, D is TRBD1 (6 bases). The CDR3 is 15 amino acids. The germline V gene has CDR1 SGHTA and CDR2 FQGNSA. V was clipped by 2 bases and J by 4 bases, with 12 bases between them.

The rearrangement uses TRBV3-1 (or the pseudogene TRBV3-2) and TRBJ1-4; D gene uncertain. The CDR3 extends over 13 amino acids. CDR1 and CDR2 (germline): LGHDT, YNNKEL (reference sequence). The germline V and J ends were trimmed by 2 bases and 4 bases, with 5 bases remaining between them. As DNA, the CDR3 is TGTGCCAGCAGCCAACTCGGTAATGAAAAACTGTTTTTT. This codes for CASSQLGNEKLFF.

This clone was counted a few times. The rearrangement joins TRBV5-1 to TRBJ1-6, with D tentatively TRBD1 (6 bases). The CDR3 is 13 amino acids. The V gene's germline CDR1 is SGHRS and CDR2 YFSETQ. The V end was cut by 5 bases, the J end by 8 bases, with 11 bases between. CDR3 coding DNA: TGCGCCAGCAGTTGGACAGTTGATTCACCCCTCCACTTT. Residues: CASSWTVDSPLHF.

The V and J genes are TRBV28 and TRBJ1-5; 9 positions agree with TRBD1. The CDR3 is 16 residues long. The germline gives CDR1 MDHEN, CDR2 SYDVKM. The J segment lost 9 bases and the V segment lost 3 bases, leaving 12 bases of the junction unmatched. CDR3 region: CASSLPNRGPSSPQHF. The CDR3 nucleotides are TGTGCCAGCAGTTTGCCCAACAGGGGGCCCTCTTCGCCCCAGCATTTT.

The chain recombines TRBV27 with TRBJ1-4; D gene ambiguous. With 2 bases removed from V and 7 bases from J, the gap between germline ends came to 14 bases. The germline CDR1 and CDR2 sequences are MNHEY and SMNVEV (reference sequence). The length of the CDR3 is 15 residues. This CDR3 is CASSLKFLPPEKLFF. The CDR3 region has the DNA TGTGCCAGCAGTTTAAAGTTCCTACCACCTGAAAAACTGTTTTTT.